This T cell receptor (beta chain) was recorded in a study of blood T cell repertoires in COVID-19 (TCRdb year 2020). In the study overall: The collaborator samples originated in the United States, Italy and Spain and spanned the acute and convalescent phases of COVID-19. Samples came from the ongoing ImmuneRACE study (first 160 participants) plus 1,254 subjects from 6 global collaborators. The prospective study material was composed of cDNA or gDNA derived from T cells, B-cell-depleted T cells, or PBMCs. Deeply sampled blood TCRbeta repertoires from subjects exposed to, actively infected with, or recovered from COVID-19 were included in the dataset. The repertoires were released in a freely available public database meant as a resource for research on the immune response to SARS-CoV-2. The sample metadata nearly always contained a de-identified subject ID, COVID-19 status, age in years and sex. Where available, HLA class I and class II types were taken from metadata supplied by the sample provider and were not determined by assay-based typing. Beyond this particular receptor, the publication reports: How much clinical and demographic metadata was included differed by source and by participant, and the metadata was provided uncurated.

V and J are trimmed by 8 bases and 6 bases, and the gene matches miss 14 bases of the junction. The CDR3 contains 14 residues, cysteine and phenylalanine counted. The read is trimmed to its CDR3 DNA, 42 bases read in frame from base 1. The germline V gene encodes CDR1 GTSNPN and CDR2 SVGIG (reference sequence). The immunoSEQ Assay, a bias-controlled multiplex PCR, was used to amplify TCRbeta CDR3 regions from genomic DNA. The study's processing was this. The number of nucleated cells in each sample was estimated by amplification of reference gene primers within the assay. To quantify the absolute abundance of each unique TCRbeta CDR3 rearrangement, sequence reads were collapsed and filtered. For each sample, productive Simpson clonality was calculated as the square root of Simpson's diversity index over productive rearrangements. TCRdb's version of the immuneACCESS table is confined to in-frame rearrangements and falls short of the full clone set. An unresolved V gene accounts for under half of the shortfall where checked; the remainder is of unknown origin. The V and J calls and clone size were taken over from that table, and D and trimming were inferred from the DNA. The table for this sample lists around 700,000 clones; around 89% of them were counted only once. The ten top clones hold under 0.3% of the sample.

Whole blood was collected in K2EDTA tubes by collaborating institutions according to the institutions' own protocols. For TCRbeta analysis, collaborators shipped samples as frozen whole blood, isolated PBMCs, or DNA extracted from either of those sample types. As for this clone: Its antigen is unknown. No base-level quality is on record; no much larger clone is a single base apart.

The TCR was taken from a woman aged 18-29 years with acute or convalescent COVID-19. Sequencing was performed on peripheral blood. The V and J segments used are TRBV30 and TRBJ1-2; 8 bases in the middle match TRBD1. The CDR3 reads CARGTGRGLDGYTF. The nucleotide sequence is given as TGTGCCCGGGGGACAGGTAGGGGATTGGATGGCTACACCTTC.